Given below is one T cell receptor beta chain in context. The sample is drawn from a study of blood T cell repertoires in COVID-19. Study-level background: In each case, the material was cDNA or gDNA derived from T cells, B-cell-depleted T cells, or PBMCs.

Trimming stripped 4 bases from V and 8 bases from J, with 14 bases between. The germline CDR1 and CDR2 sequences are LGHDT and YNNKEL (reference sequence). The CDR3 has 13 amino acids. Per the authors' pipeline: Reference gene primer amplification gave estimated nucleated cell counts. Assay used: immunoSEQ multiplex PCR; TCRdb lists only in-frame clones, some missing. That table is the source of V, J and clone size, and D and trimming were worked out from the DNA. The sample holds approximately 230,000 clones; around 88% are singletons and the top ten take 1.2% to 1.5%. The rearrangement links TRBV3-1 (or the pseudogene TRBV3-2) to TRBJ1-1; D may be TRBD1 (5 bases). The receptor's source is a man older than 75 with acute or convalescent COVID-19. Sample: peripheral blood. The CDR3 loop reads CASSRTRGGEAFF. Here the CDR3 DNA reads TGTGCCAGCAGCCGGACGCGTGGGGGGGAAGCTTTCTTT.